The rows below give T cell receptor beta chains drawn from one sample of a study of immune evolution from preneoplasia to lung adenocarcinoma. TCRdb's table, derived via immunoSEQ multiplex PCR, lists solely in-frame clones and lacks some. The table lists roughly 6,700 clones, 76% of them singletons. Sequencing used FFPE minimally invasive lung adenocarcinoma tissue. The receptors come from an older person with lung adenocarcinoma. The CDR3 runs from the conserved cysteine through the conserved F or W. A D gene is named only where the DNA matches it firmly. A clone size is listed for some rows: how often the clone was seen (once, few, many), or a class if it is expanded.

>few|TRBV10-2|TRBJ1-5|.
TGCGCCAGCAGTGAGCTTGTGTTGTCTCAGCCCCAGCATTTT
CASSELVLSQPQHF
>.|TRBV28|TRBJ2-2|.
TGTGCCAGCAGAAAGTGGACTCCCACCGGGGAGCTGTTTTTT
CASRKWTPTGELFF
>once|TRBV15|TRBJ1-2|.
TGTGCCACCAGCAGAGCTGAGAGAAGGGGAAGTCATGGCTACACCTTC
CATSRAERRGSHGYTF
>.|TRBV9|TRBJ2-3|.
TGTGCCAGCAGCTTGCGAGAGAGGACAGATACGCAGTATTTT
CASSLRERTDTQYF
>.|TRBV7-2|TRBJ1-5|.
TGTGCCAGCAGCTTAGTAACAGGGCCCCTCAATCAGCCCCAGCATTTT
CASSLVTGPLNQPQHF
>.|TRBV7-3|TRBJ2-7|.
TGTGCCAGCAGCTTAATGGCCCAGTTCGAGCAGTACTTC
CASSLMAQFEQYF
>.|TRBV18|TRBJ2-5|.
TGTGCCAGCTCACTTGACATACAAGAGACCCAGTACTTC
CASSLDIQETQYF
>.|TRBV27|TRBJ1-4|.
TGTGCCAGCAGTTTAAATTGGGGGGGCAACAATGAAAAACTGTTTTTT
CASSLNWGGNNEKLFF
>.|TRBV15|TRBJ1-6|.
TGTGCCACCAGCAGAGTACGACAGACTGGGTCCTATAATTCACCCCTCCACTTT
CATSRVRQTGSYNSPLHF
>.|TRBV4-3|TRBJ2-2|TRBD2
TGCGCCAGCAGCCAAGTTTTTATGGGTAGCGGGGGGTTGTCCGGGGAGCTGTTTTTT
CASSQVFMGSGGLSGELFF
>.|TRBV28|TRBJ2-5|.
TGTGCCAGCAGTTTGCTAAGTCTGGGGGGTCAAGAGACCCAGTACTTC
CASSLLSLGGQETQYF
>few|TRBV10-3|TRBJ1-5|.
TGTGCCATCAGTCCAGGGGTTTTGCAGCCCCAGCATTTT
CAISPGVLQPQHF
>.|TRBV11-2|TRBJ2-7|TRBD2
TGTGCCAGCAGCTTAGGGACTAGCGGGTACGAGCAGTACTTC
CASSLGTSGYEQYF
>.|TRBV27|TRBJ2-3|TRBD1
TGTGCCAGCAAGGGTGGGGGGACAGGGGGGCCAGATACGCAGTATTTT
CASKGGGTGGPDTQYF
>few|TRBV27|TRBJ2-6|.
TGTGCCAGCAGTCGTAGAGCTGGGGCCAACGTCCTGACTTTC
CASSRRAGANVLTF
>.|TRBV6-5|TRBJ2-5|.
TGTGCCAGCAGTTACTCGAGGAACCAAGAGACCCAGTACTTC
CASSYSRNQETQYF
>.|TRBV29-1|TRBJ2-7|TRBD1
TGCAGCGTTGCAGGACAGGAAATAGTCTACGAGCAGTACTTC
CSVAGQEIVYEQYF
>few|TRBV2|TRBJ2-3|TRBD1
TGTGCCAGCATGATCCGGACAGGGGCAGATACGCAGTATTTT
CASMIRTGADTQYF
>few|TRBV6-5|TRBJ1-2|.
TGTGCCAGCACGGGGTCGGGCAAGGACTATGGCTACACCTTC
CASTGSGKDYGYTF
>.|TRBV7-9|TRBJ2-7|.
TGTGCCAGCAGCCCCACCGACGGACTGGCTGTCCACGAGCAGTACTTC
CASSPTDGLAVHEQYF
>.|TRBV2|TRBJ2-1|.
TGTGCCAGCAGCCGGGACCTTAGCTCCTACAATGAGCAGTTCTTC
CASSRDLSSYNEQFF
>few|TRBV19|TRBJ2-4|TRBD1
TGTGCCAGTACATCCGGACAGGGCTACAACATTCAGTACTTC
CASTSGQGYNIQYF
>few|TRBV15|TRBJ2-7|.
TGTGCCACCAGCAGAGATATGGGGTCCTACGAGCAGTACTTC
CATSRDMGSYEQYF
>.|TRBV7-9|TRBJ1-1|.
TGTGCCAGCAGCTTCATCCAGACCTTGAACACTGAAGCTTTCTTT
CASSFIQTLNTEAFF
>few|TRBV19|TRBJ1-6|.
TGTGCCAGTAGTGAACCGGGAAATTCACCCCTCCACTTT
CASSEPGNSPLHF
>.|TRBV19|TRBJ1-2|.
TGTGCCAGTAGTACCCGTGGGCAGATCTATGGCTACACCTTC
CASSTRGQIYGYTF
>.|TRBV9|TRBJ2-3|.
TGTGCCAGCAGCCCTTCCCTCACAGATACGCAGTATTTT
CASSPSLTDTQYF
>.|TRBV29-1|TRBJ2-1|.
TGCAGCGTAGCTGAGGGGTCCCATGAGCAGTTCTTC
CSVAEGSHEQFF
>.|TRBV9|TRBJ2-3|TRBD1
TGTGCCAGCAGCGTGAGGGACAGGGGGATAGGCACAGATACGCAGTATTTT
CASSVRDRGIGTDTQYF
>.|TRBV4-2|TRBJ1-4|.
TGTGCCAGCAGCCAAGAGGGTAAAAGGAATGAAAAACTGTTTTTT
CASSQEGKRNEKLFF
>.|TRBV9|TRBJ2-2|TRBD2
TGTGCCAGCAGCGCCGGAAGACTAGCGGGAGCGGGCACCGGGGAGCTGTTTTTT
CASSAGRLAGAGTGELFF
>.|TRBV5-1|TRBJ1-4|.
TGCGCCAGCAGCTTGGCAAGGCGGGAAGAAAAACTGTTTTTT
CASSLARREEKLFF
>.|TRBV11-2|TRBJ2-2|.
TGTGCCAGCAAAAAGAGTGGGACGGCGAACACCGGGGAGCTGTTTTTT
CASKKSGTANTGELFF
>.|TRBV2|TRBJ2-7|TRBD1
TGTGCCAGCTCAGGGGGCAGCCACGAGCAGTACTTC
CASSGGSHEQYF
>.|TRBV19|TRBJ2-5|TRBD1
TGTGCCGTTGGGACAGGGAGGGAGACCCAGTACTTC
CAVGTGRETQYF
>.|TRBV12-5|TRBJ2-3|.
TGTGCTAGTGGCCTCCGACAACCGCAGTATTTT
CASGLRQPQYF
>.|TRBV2|TRBJ1-4|.
TGTGCCAGCAGTGTTGGTAGGGGAGGAGCAACTAATGAAAAACTGTTTTTT
CASSVGRGGATNEKLFF
>.|TRBV28|TRBJ1-5|.
TGTGCCAGCAGTCCAAATCAGCCCCAGCATTTT
CASSPNQPQHF
>.|TRBV6-5|TRBJ1-1|TRBD1
TGTGCCAGCAGTCCTCAGGGGGGTACTGAAGCTTTCTTT
CASSPQGGTEAFF
>.|TRBV4-3|TRBJ1-2|.
TGCGCCAGCAGCCAGACGGACCGACCAGGCCGCTATGGCTACACCTTC
CASSQTDRPGRYGYTF
>.|TRBV29-1|TRBJ2-3|.
TGCAGCGTTGAAGGCCTAGCCGTAGATACGCAGTATTTT
CSVEGLAVDTQYF
>.|TRBV29-1|TRBJ1-2|.
TGCAGCGTATGGGTGGGTGGCTACACCTTC
CSVWVGGYTF
>.|TRBV28|TRBJ1-2|.
TGTGCCAGCAGTTCCGGGGCCTCTAACTATGGCTACACCTTC
CASSSGASNYGYTF
>.|TRBV19|TRBJ2-1|TRBD2
TGTGCCAGTAGTATCGGGGGGGGCAATGAGCAGTTCTTC
CASSIGGGNEQFF
>.|TRBV11-2|TRBJ1-4|.
TGTGCCAGCAGCTTCGTCGGTGAAAAACTGTTTTTT
CASSFVGEKLFF
>.|TRBV19|TRBJ2-6|TRBD1
TGTGCCAGTTTTCCGGGACAGGGTGGAAACTCTGGGGCCAACGTCCTGACTTTC
CASFPGQGGNSGANVLTF
>.|TRBV4-2|TRBJ2-2|TRBD2
TGTGCCAGCAGCCAAGAACCGTTCCTAGCGGGAGGCTCCGGGGAGCTGTTTTTT
CASSQEPFLAGGSGELFF
>.|TRBV6-1|TRBJ2-5|TRBD2
TGTGCCAGCAGTGAGAGCCTAGCGGGGTTAGAGACCCAGTACTTC
CASSESLAGLETQYF
>once|TRBV19|TRBJ2-7|.
TGTGCCAGTAGTCTCAGGGCCGGTTACGAGCAGTACTTC
CASSLRAGYEQYF